This T cell receptor beta chain is drawn from a study of CD8 T cells in ankylosing spondylitis. This clonotype was recorded many times. The antigen remains undetermined. Each CDR3 protein is one row after TCRdb ran MiXCR on the 5' RACE reads. The repertoire includes approximately 250,000 distinct CDR3 sequences, roughly a tenth of them detected once, and less than 3% sits in the top ten. CDR3 size: 14 residues. V shed 1 base and J 4 bases; nucleotides not matched to a gene: 3. Germline-derived CDR1 and CDR2 are LNHNV and YYDKDF (reference sequence). Study-wide findings and caveats: Earlier reports found some motif variants in synovial fluid and blood in reactive arthritis.

The specimen sequenced was blood, either unsorted or a sorted T cell fraction (not recorded which). This sequence was found in a male donor with ankylosing spondylitis or in good health (not recorded which). The chain employs TRBV15 and TRBJ2-5; 7 positions match TRBD2. The chain's CDR3 is CATSRGTSAETQYF. The CDR3 bases are TGTGCCACCAGCAGAGGCACTAGCGCAGAGACCCAGTACTTC.